This T cell receptor (beta chain) was obtained from a study of CD8 T cells in Susac syndrome. Sequencing of TCR beta was undertaken in CD8+ and CD4+ T cells derived from blood. Each multiple sclerosis control was a treatment-naive patient with relapsing-remitting disease that was either stable or active. TEMRA cells were enriched by FACS, and CD4+ and CD8+ T cells were negatively isolated. In this sample, this clonotype turned up once. Random hexamers were used to reverse transcribe about 0.5 to 1 ug of RNA. Amplification of TCR beta CDR3 used immunoSEQ multiplex PCR across 54 Vbeta and 13 Jbeta. One entry per CDR3 protein, called by TCRdb with MiXCR from the immunoSEQ multiplex PCR reads. The table lists 160,000 or so distinct CDR3 sequences, 95% of them singletons. J gave up 6 bases and V 5 bases, and 4 bases lay outside the gene matches. This CDR3 comprises 15 residues. Germline-derived CDR1 and CDR2 are LGHNA and YNFKEQ.

This clonotype originated in a human donor with multiple sclerosis. Sequencing was performed on CD8+ T cells from PBMCs. The rearrangement links TRBV4-2 to TRBJ2-2; 12 positions agree with TRBD2. This chain's CDR3 is CASSYLAGGAGELFF. The CDR3, as DNA: TGTGCCAGCAGCTACCTAGCGGGAGGGGCCGGGGAGCTGTTTTTT.